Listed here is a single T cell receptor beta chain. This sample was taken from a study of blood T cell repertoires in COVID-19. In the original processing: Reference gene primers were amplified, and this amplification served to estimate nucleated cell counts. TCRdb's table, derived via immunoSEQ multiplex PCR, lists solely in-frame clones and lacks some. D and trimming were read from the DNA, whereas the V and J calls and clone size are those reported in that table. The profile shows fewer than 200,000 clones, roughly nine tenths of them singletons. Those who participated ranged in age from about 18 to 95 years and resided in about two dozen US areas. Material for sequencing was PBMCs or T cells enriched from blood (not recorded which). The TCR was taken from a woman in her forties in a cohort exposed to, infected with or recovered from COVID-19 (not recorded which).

The DNA for the CDR3 is TGTGCCAGCAGCTTAGGGGCGGGGACAGGGCTCGGTGGCTACACCTTC. It yields the protein CASSLGAGTGLGGYTF. The chain has TRBV11-3 and TRBJ1-2; the match to TRBD1 covers 9 bases. Per germline, CDR1 SGHNT and CDR2 YENEEA. V was clipped by 1 base and J by 7 bases; unmatched bases: 10. This CDR3 is built from 16 residues.